The 28 T cell receptor beta chains listed next were all sequenced from one sample in a study of radiotherapy plus CTLA-4 blockade in lung cancer. Profiled with immunoSEQ multiplex PCR; TCRdb holds only in-frame clones, not every one. The sample includes more than 40,000 clones, approximately 76% of them seen just once. Specimen: peripheral blood, collected from a patient treated with radiotherapy plus ipilimumab. These receptor sequences come from a human donor with non-small cell lung cancer who had stable disease on radiotherapy plus ipilimumab.

This clone occurred once. CDR3 coding DNA: TGTGCCAGCAGCTTATCACGGAACACTGAAGCTTTCTTT. Translation gives CASSLSRNTEAFF. V gene TRBV7-9 combines with J gene TRBJ1-1, with D unclear. This CDR3 comprises 13 residues. Looked up from germline, CDR1 is SEHNR and CDR2 is FQNEAQ (reference sequence). Between the trimmed V and J ends, which lost 2 bases and 1 base, there was a span of 5 bases.

The chain combines TRBV10-2 with TRBJ2-3, with a possible D match to TRBD2 (6 bases). The CDR3 contains 16 residues. V gave up 2 bases and J gave up 3 bases, with 15 bases separating them. Germline CDR1 is WSHSY and CDR2 is SAAADI. In DNA form, the CDR3 reads TGCGCCAGCAGTGAGGCGGCGGCGGGGTTAACAGATACGCAGTATTTT. Protein: CASSEAAAGLTDTQYF.

This clone rates as medium-sized. This chain connects TRBV6-1 to TRBJ2-2; 10 bases match TRBD1. CDR3 length: 15 residues. CDR1 MNHNS and CDR2 SASEGT come from the germline V gene. V lost 9 bases and J lost 6; bases outside the gene matches: 10. The CDR3 DNA reads TGTGCCAGTCCCGGACAGGGGGAGGTGTCCGGGGAGCTGTTTTTT. Translation gives CASPGQGEVSGELFF.

The CDR3 sequence is CASSDRGNQPQHF. In DNA, the CDR3 is TGCGCCAGCAGCGACAGGGGCAATCAGCCCCAGCATTTT. This rearrangement joins TRBV10-2 to TRBJ1-5; 7 nucleotides agree with TRBD1. With V trimmed by 6 bases and J by 2 bases, 1 base remained unmatched. Per the germline V gene, CDR1 is WSHSY and CDR2 is SAAADI. This CDR3 contains 13 residues.

The rearrangement joins TRBV6-1 to TRBJ2-5; D is perhaps TRBD1 (6 bases). This CDR3 region has 15 residues. Germline CDR1 MNHNS, CDR2 SASEGT. The V gene lost 2 bases and the J gene lost 1 base, with 11 bases spanning the gap. In nucleotides, the CDR3 is TGTGCCAGCAGTGAATGGACAGCCCCCCAAGAGACCCAGTACTTC. The encoded protein is CASSEWTAPQETQYF.

In nucleotides, the CDR3 is TGCAGCGTTCTCCGGGACAGGGGGTTCTATGGCTACACCTTC. Protein product: CSVLRDRGFYGYTF. The chain links TRBV29-1 to TRBJ1-2; 11 bases map to TRBD1. The CDR3 length is 14 residues. Germline-derived CDR1 and CDR2 are SQVTM and ANQGSEA. V lost 5 bases and J lost 4; bases outside the gene matches: 6. Using reference TRBV29-1 and TRBJ1-2 for the parts outside the CDR3, the full variable domain is SAVISQKPSRDICQRGTSLTIQCQVDSQVTMMFWYRQQPGQSLTLIATANQGSEATYESGFVIDKFPISRPNLTFSTLTVSNMSPEDSSIYLCSVLRDRGFYGYTFGSGTRLTVV.

V usage is TRBV6-1 and J usage is TRBJ1-4, with 8 bases identical to TRBD1. The CDR3 is 14 amino acids. Germline values: CDR1 MNHNS, CDR2 SASEGT. V gave up 6 bases and J gave up 8 bases; unmatched junction bases: 8. CDR3 nucleotides: TGTGCCAGCAGACCTCAGGGGGCGATGGAAAAACTGTTTTTT. Amino acids: CASRPQGAMEKLFF.

The chain has TRBV6-6 and TRBJ1-1; D uncertain. Germline V lookup: CDR1 MNHNY, CDR2 SVGAGI (reference sequence). The CDR3 is made up of 14 amino acids. Trimming stripped 6 bases from V and 1 base from J, with 12 bases between. CDR3 protein: CASRHLPSNTEAFF. CDR3 DNA: TGTGCCAGCAGACACTTGCCTTCGAACACTGAAGCTTTCTTT.

As concerns this clone: The germline gene is not matched at one end of the junction; a read error may be the cause. The chain recombines TRBV4-1 with TRBJ1-6; 9 nucleotides line up with TRBD1. CDR3 size: 15 residues. Germline V gene lookup returns CDR1 MGHRA and CDR2 YSYEKL. The CDR3 sequence is CASTKDRGYNSPLHF. DNA for the CDR3: TGTGCCAGCACAAAGGACAGGGGCTATAATTCACCCCTCCACTTT.

This clone is a singleton in its sample. The gene calls are TRBV9 and TRBJ2-5; D unclear. The CDR3 covers 13 residues. Trimming pared 4 bases from V and 2 bases from J, leaving 9 bases between. Germline V gene sequence: CDR1 SGDLS, CDR2 YYNGEE. The DNA of the CDR3 is TGTGCCAGCAGCTTAGGGATGCAAGAGACCCAGTACTTC. Translating gives CASSLGMQETQYF.

This clone was seen a handful of times. The chain combines TRBV7-2 with TRBJ1-6, with D perhaps matching TRBD1 (5 bases). The length of the CDR3 is 14 residues. Trimming shortened V by 5 bases and J by 9 bases, and 14 bases separated the two germline ends. Per the germline V gene, CDR1 is SGHTA and CDR2 is FQGNSA. As DNA, the CDR3 is TGTGCCAGCAGCCCTGGACAACCTTTTTCACCCCTCCACTTT. It encodes CASSPGQPFSPLHF.

The chain has TRBV5-1 and TRBJ2-1; 11 bases line up with TRBD2. The CDR3 covers 16 residues. The ends lost 2 bases at V and 4 bases at J; junction bases unmatched: 5. The V gene's germline CDR1 is SGHRS and CDR2 YFSETQ. Written as DNA, the CDR3 is TGCGCCAGCAGCTTAGTAGCGGGGGGGCGGTACAATGAGCAGTTCTTC. Its translation: CASSLVAGGRYNEQFF.

This chain uses TRBV6-1 with TRBJ2-3; D is uncertain. The germline CDR1 and CDR2 sequences are MNHNS and SASEGT. This CDR3 spans 15 amino acids. V was clipped by 7 bases and J by 0 bases, with 14 bases between them. The CDR3 DNA follows: TGTGCCAGCACCAGGCCGGGCATTAGCACAGATACGCAGTATTTT. Its translation is CASTRPGISTDTQYF.

This clone was counted a few times. The rearrangement joins TRBV10-1 to TRBJ1-2, with a tentative D call TRBD1 (5 bases). Germline CDR1 is WNHNN and CDR2 is SYGVQD (reference sequence). The CDR3 is 12 residues long. With 3 bases removed from V and 5 bases from J, the gap between germline ends came to 7 bases. CDR3 loop: CASSDREYGYTF. The CDR3 DNA sequence: TGCGCCAGCAGTGACAGGGAGTATGGCTACACCTTC.

This clone was picked up many times. This chain uses TRBV5-1 with TRBJ1-3; 8 nucleotides agree with TRBD1. Germline V gene data show CDR1 as SGHRS and CDR2 as YFSETQ. V was clipped by 3 bases and J by 4 bases; unmatched bases: 12. This CDR3 contains 17 residues. The CDR3 is CASSSGQGGISGNTIYF. In DNA, the CDR3 is TGCGCCAGCAGCTCTGGACAGGGCGGTATCTCCGGAAACACCATATATTTT.

The DNA of the CDR3 is TGTGCCAGCTCACCTGAAGGGGCCGGCTATGGCTACACCTTC. Translated: CASSPEGAGYGYTF. The J gene is TRBJ1-2, the V gene TRBV18; a weak D match, TRBD1 (5 bases). V was trimmed by 3 bases and J by 4 bases, leaving 12 bases between them. Germline values: CDR1 KGHSH, CDR2 LQKENI. The CDR3 consists of 14 residues.

The genes are TRBV5-1 and TRBJ1-5; the match to TRBD1 covers 7 bases. The trim removed 4 bases at V and 5 bases at J, leaving 9 bases unmatched. Germline CDR1 SGHRS, CDR2 YFSETQ. This CDR3 is built from 15 residues. CDR3 protein: CASSAQTGSDQPQHF. Written as DNA, the CDR3 is TGCGCCAGCAGCGCCCAGACAGGGTCGGATCAGCCCCAGCATTTT.

This clone was seen just once. The gene calls are TRBV4-1 and TRBJ1-1; perhaps TRBD1 as D (6 bases). From germline, CDR1 is MGHRA and CDR2 YSYEKL. V was trimmed by 2 bases and J by 4 bases, leaving 14 bases between them. The CDR3 contains 15 residues. The CDR3 region has the DNA TGCGCCAGCAGCCAAATGGGGGTAGGGGGCACTGAAGCTTTCTTT. Translating gives CASSQMGVGGTEAFF.

V usage is TRBV7-2 and J usage is TRBJ1-3; 8 bases fit TRBD1. The V gene's germline CDR1 is SGHTA and CDR2 FQGNSA. V trimming: 1 base; J trimming: 3 bases; junction bases outside the gene matches: 8. This CDR3 is 17 amino acids long. The CDR3 loop reads CASSLGLDRVIGNTIYF. For the CDR3, the DNA is TGTGCCAGCAGCTTAGGGCTGGACAGGGTCATTGGAAACACCATATATTTT.

This chain joins TRBV6-4 and TRBJ2-1, with 11 bases fitting TRBD1. Germline V gives CDR1 MRHNA, CDR2 SNTAGT. J gave up 7 bases and V 6 bases, and 2 bases lay outside the gene matches. The CDR3 contains 13 residues. CDR3 amino acids: CASRGQGANEQFF. In DNA form, the CDR3 reads TGTGCCAGCAGAGGACAGGGGGCAAATGAGCAGTTCTTC.

V gene TRBV2 combines with J gene TRBJ2-2; no reliable D call. V was trimmed by 7 bases and J by 9 bases, leaving 12 bases between them. From germline, CDR1 is SNHLY and CDR2 FYNNEI. This CDR3 has 12 amino acids. The CDR3 loop reads CASNKFLRELFF. The CDR3, as DNA: TGTGCCAGCAACAAGTTCCTTCGGGAGCTGTTTTTT.

The chain combines TRBV6-5 with TRBJ1-2, with 7 bases matching TRBD1. Germline CDR1 and CDR2: MNHEY and SVGAGI. The CDR3 contains 15 residues. V gave up 6 bases and J gave up 8 bases; unmatched junction bases: 15. This CDR3 reads CASRPPRDRGLGYTF. In nucleotides, the CDR3 is TGTGCCAGCAGACCACCCCGGGATAGGGGGCTCGGCTACACCTTC.

V and J are TRBV7-2 and TRBJ2-3; 8 bases are a match to TRBD1. The V and J ends lost 5 bases and 4 bases, in that order; junction bases with no gene match: 14. Germline V lookup: CDR1 SGHTA, CDR2 FQGNSA. CDR3 length equals 17 residues. The CDR3 sequence is CASSRTFRTGTPDTQYF. The CDR3 DNA sequence: TGTGCCAGCAGCCGAACCTTCCGGACAGGGACGCCAGATACGCAGTATTTT.

The chain links TRBV25-1 to TRBJ2-7, with 10 bases lining up with TRBD2. The CDR3 totals 14 residues. Trimming cost V 3 bases and J 6 bases; bases outside gene matches: 5. Germline CDR1 and CDR2: MGHDK and SYGVNS. CDR3 protein: CASSDPGLASEQYF. CDR3 nucleotide sequence: TGTGCCAGCAGTGACCCGGGACTAGCGTCCGAGCAGTACTTC.

This clone was seen a few times. The rearrangement uses TRBV10-3 and TRBJ1-3; D unresolved. The CDR3 runs to 12 residues. V was shortened by 6 bases and J by 10 bases, with 13 bases between the two germline ends. Per the germline V gene, CDR1 is ENHRY and CDR2 is SYGVKD. The CDR3 bases are TGTGCCATCAGCACCCTAGGAGAGACCATATATTTT. Translation gives CAISTLGETIYF.

This chain uses TRBV7-2 with TRBJ2-1; possibly TRBD2 for D (6 bases). The CDR3 is 15 residues long. Germline V gene sequence: CDR1 SGHTA, CDR2 FQGNSA. V lost 1 base and J lost 4, with 11 bases in between. In DNA, the CDR3 is TGTGCCAGCAGCTTAGAAGGGCGGGGTTACAATGAGCAGTTCTTC. It encodes CASSLEGRGYNEQFF.

As concerns this clone: Other DNA sequences in the sample encode the same CDR3. The gene calls are TRBV28 and TRBJ1-2, with TRBD1 matching 7 bases. The CDR3 runs to 14 residues. In germline, CDR1 is MDHEN, CDR2 SYDVKM. V lost 6 bases and J lost 0; bases outside the gene matches: 4. The CDR3 reads CASRPGTANYGYTF. CDR3 nucleotide sequence: TGTGCCAGCAGACCGGGGACAGCTAACTATGGCTACACCTTC.

The chain has TRBV6-5 and TRBJ1-6; the match to TRBD1 covers 7 bases. The CDR3 extends over 14 amino acids. The V gene end was trimmed by 2 bases and the J gene end by 9 bases; junction bases not matched to a gene: 4. Germline CDR1 reads MNHEY; CDR2 reads SVGAGI. CDR3 nucleotides: TGTGCCAGCAGTTACACGCCAGGGGGTTCACCCCTCCACTTT. Translated, it gives CASSYTPGGSPLHF.